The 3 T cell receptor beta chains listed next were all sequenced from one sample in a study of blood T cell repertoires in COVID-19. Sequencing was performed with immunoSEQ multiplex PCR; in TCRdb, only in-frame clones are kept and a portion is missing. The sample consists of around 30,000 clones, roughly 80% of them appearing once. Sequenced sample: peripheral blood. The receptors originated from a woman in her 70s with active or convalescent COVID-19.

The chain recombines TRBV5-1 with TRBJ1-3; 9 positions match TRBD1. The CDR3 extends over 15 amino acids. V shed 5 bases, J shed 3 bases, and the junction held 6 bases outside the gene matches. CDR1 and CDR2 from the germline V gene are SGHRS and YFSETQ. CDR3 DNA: TGCGCCAGCAGACCTACAGGGGGCTTTGGAAACACCATATATTTT. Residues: CASRPTGGFGNTIYF.

CDR3 in amino acids: CASSVDSGLIDTQYF. The CDR3 bases are TGTGCCAGCAGCGTAGATAGCGGGCTAATAGATACGCAGTATTTT. V is TRBV9 and J is TRBJ2-3; 7 bases match TRBD2. J gave up 5 bases and V 0 bases, and 6 bases lay outside the gene matches. Germline V lookup: CDR1 SGDLS, CDR2 YYNGEE. The CDR3 is 15 amino acids. The full variable domain, completed using reference TRBV9 and TRBJ2-3, is DSGVTQTPKHLITATGQRVTLRCSPRSGDLSVYWYQQSLDQGLQFLIQYYNGEERAKGNILERFSAQQFPDLHSELNLSSLELGDSALYFCASSVDSGLIDTQYFGPGTRLTVL.

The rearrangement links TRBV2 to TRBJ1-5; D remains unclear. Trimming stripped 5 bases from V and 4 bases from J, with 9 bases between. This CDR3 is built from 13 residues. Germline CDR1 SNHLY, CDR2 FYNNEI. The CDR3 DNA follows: TGTGCCAGCAGTCACGACGGGAATCAGCCCCAGCATTTT. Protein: CASSHDGNQPQHF.